The 11 T cell receptor beta chains presented below share a single source sample, sequenced in a study of T cell changes during pregnancy in multiple sclerosis. Sequenced by immunoSEQ multiplex PCR; TCRdb stores in-frame clones only, minus some. Of about 40,000 clones in the sample, around 90% were seen once. The sequencing here drew on CD4+ T cells from peripheral blood mononuclear cells, taken in the second trimester of pregnancy. The origin of the receptors is a female donor with multiple sclerosis, enrolled in a pregnancy study.

The chain has TRBV6-4 and TRBJ1-5; D gene ambiguous. The CDR3 extends over 18 amino acids. V was trimmed by 0 bases and J by 5 bases, leaving 20 bases between them. Germline CDR1 reads MRHNA; CDR2 reads SNTAGT. CDR3 sequence reads: CASSDSRSSEGADQPQHF. The CDR3 DNA sequence: TGTGCCAGCAGTGACTCGAGGAGTAGTGAGGGTGCGGATCAGCCCCAGCATTTT.

This chain links TRBV7-9 with TRBJ2-5; a possible D gene is TRBD2 (6 bases). CDR3 length: 14 amino acids. Germline-derived CDR1 and CDR2 are SEHNR and FQNEAQ (reference sequence). Trimming cost V 7 bases and J 2 bases, with 14 bases left between them. The CDR3 DNA is TGTGCCAGCACCTTGGTAGCGGCACAAGAGACCCAGTACTTC. Translation: CASTLVAAQETQYF. Combining the CDR3 with reference TRBV7-9 and TRBJ2-5 gives the whole variable domain DTGVSQNPRHKITKRGQNVTFRCDPISEHNRLYWYRQTLGQGPEFLTYFQNEAQLEKSRLLSDRFSAERPKGSFSTLEIQRTEQGDSAMYLCASTLVAAQETQYFGPGTRLLVL.

The sample holds a few counts of this clone. The chain combines TRBV13 with TRBJ1-2; 12 positions match TRBD1. Trimming removed 4 bases from V and 7 bases from J; junction bases left unmatched: 4. This CDR3 region has 14 residues. Looked up from germline, CDR1 is PRHDT and CDR2 is FYEKMQ (reference sequence). CDR3 amino acids: CASSSGQGARGYTF. In DNA, the CDR3 is TGTGCCAGCAGCTCGGGACAGGGGGCTCGTGGCTACACCTTC.

V usage is TRBV19 and J usage is TRBJ2-5; 7 bases agree with TRBD2. The CDR3 loop spans 15 amino acids. J was trimmed by 6 bases and V by 0 bases; bases with no gene match: 7. Germline V gene sequence: CDR1 LNHDA, CDR2 SQIVND (reference sequence). The CDR3 sequence: CASSIEAGSLQTQYF. CDR3 coding DNA: TGTGCCAGTAGTATAGAAGCGGGGAGCCTCCAGACCCAGTACTTC.

The V and J genes are TRBV5-1 and TRBJ2-2; 8 positions match TRBD1. The CDR3 totals 13 residues. After removal of 5 bases from V and 6 bases from J, the junction contained 3 bases not matched to a gene. CDR1 SGHRS and CDR2 YFSETQ come from the germline V gene. The CDR3 DNA is TGCGCCAGCAGGGACAGGGAACCCGGGGAGCTGTTTTTT. It encodes CASRDREPGELFF.

There are many counts of this clone. The V gene is TRBV10-2, the J gene TRBJ1-1; perhaps TRBD1 as D (5 bases). Germline V CDR1 and CDR2: WSHSY, SAAADI. The V end lost 3 bases, the J end lost 4 bases, and 9 bases lay between the germline ends. The CDR3 totals 13 residues. The CDR3 bases are TGCGCCAGCAGTGATCGGGGGATCACTGAAGCTTTCTTT. Its translation is CASSDRGITEAFF.

The gene calls are TRBV2 and TRBJ2-5; D is perhaps TRBD2 (6 bases). This CDR3 has 15 residues. Germline assignment: CDR1 SNHLY and CDR2 FYNNEI. With 7 bases removed from V and 3 bases from J, the gap between germline ends came to 18 bases. The CDR3 loop is CASKGPGVGEETQYF. The CDR3 DNA sequence: TGTGCCAGCAAGGGTCCGGGAGTGGGGGAAGAGACCCAGTACTTC.

This clone was seen only once. The V call is TRBV28, the J call TRBJ1-3; 7 nucleotides align to TRBD1. The germline V gene encodes CDR1 MDHEN and CDR2 SYDVKM. V was clipped by 10 bases and J by 8 bases; unmatched bases: 8. The CDR3 covers 12 residues. The CDR3 here is CATLRDRDTIYF. CDR3 nucleotides: TGTGCCACCCTCCGGGACAGAGACACCATATATTTT.

The chain couples TRBV7-2 to TRBJ1-2, with D possibly being TRBD1 (5 bases). This CDR3 is 13 amino acids long. Germline V CDR1 and CDR2: SGHTA, FQGNSA. V gave up 1 base and J gave up 8 bases, with 11 bases separating them. This chain's CDR3 is CASSLGGAGGYTF. The CDR3 DNA follows: TGTGCCAGCAGCTTAGGCGGGGCTGGCGGCTACACCTTC. The full variable domain, with the rest looked up from reference TRBV7-2 and TRBJ1-2, is GAGVSQSPSNKVTEKGKDVELRCDPISGHTALYWYRQSLGQGLEFLIYFQGNSAPDKSGLPSDRFSAERTGGSVSTLTIQRTQQEDSAVYLCASSLGGAGGYTFGSGTRLTVV.

The chain is built from TRBV28 and TRBJ1-6, with TRBD1 as a possible D gene (5 bases). In germline, CDR1 is MDHEN, CDR2 SYDVKM. V was trimmed by 6 bases and J by 13 bases, leaving 25 bases between them. The CDR3 runs to 16 residues. CDR3 loop: CASRIQDSGGGRPLHF. The CDR3 DNA reads as TGTGCCAGCAGGATCCAAGACTCGGGCGGGGGGAGGCCCCTCCACTTT.

V gene TRBV9 combines with J gene TRBJ2-6; 9 bases match TRBD1. This CDR3 has 17 amino acids. Losses at the gene ends were 4 bases for V and 0 bases for J; bases not matched to a gene: 5. CDR1 SGDLS and CDR2 YYNGEE come from the germline V gene. The CDR3 DNA reads TGTGCCAGCAGCACCGGGACAGGGAACTCTGGGGCCAACGTCCTGACTTTC. Translation gives CASSTGTGNSGANVLTF. The full variable domain, with the rest looked up from reference TRBV9 and TRBJ2-6, is DSGVTQTPKHLITATGQRVTLRCSPRSGDLSVYWYQQSLDQGLQFLIQYYNGEERAKGNILERFSAQQFPDLHSELNLSSLELGDSALYFCASSTGTGNSGANVLTFGAGSRLTVL.